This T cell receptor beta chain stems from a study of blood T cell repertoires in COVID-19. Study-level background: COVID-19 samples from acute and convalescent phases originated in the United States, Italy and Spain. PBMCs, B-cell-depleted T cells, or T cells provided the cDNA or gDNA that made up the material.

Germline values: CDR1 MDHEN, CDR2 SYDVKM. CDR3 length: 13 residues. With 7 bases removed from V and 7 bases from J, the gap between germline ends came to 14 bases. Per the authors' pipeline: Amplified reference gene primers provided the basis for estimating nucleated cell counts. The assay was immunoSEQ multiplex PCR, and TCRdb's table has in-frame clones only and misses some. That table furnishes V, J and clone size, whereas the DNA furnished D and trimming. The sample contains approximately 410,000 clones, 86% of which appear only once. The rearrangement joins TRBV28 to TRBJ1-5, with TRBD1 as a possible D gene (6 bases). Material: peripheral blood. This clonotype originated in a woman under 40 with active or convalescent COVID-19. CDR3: CASIMGRGQPQHF. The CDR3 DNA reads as TGTGCCAGCATCATGGGGAGGGGGCAGCCCCAGCATTTT.